This T cell receptor (beta chain) was profiled in a study of monozygotic twins with cystic fibrosis. Findings of the study overall: Clonality was generally low (median around 0.009), higher in the most severe patients. V usage most resembled the co-twin in 13 of 16 pairs. Nucleotide-identical clonotype sharing was significantly higher within monozygotic CF twin pairs than between unrelated CF individuals.

This table comes from immunoSEQ multiplex PCR, and its TCRdb copy is limited to in-frame clones, with some not included. The profile covers 4,000 to 5,000 clones, with 96% appearing a single time and under 3.5% taken by the ten largest. V lost 4 bases and J lost 9; bases outside the gene matches: 11. This CDR3 comprises 14 residues. Germline V gene sequence: CDR1 KGHSH, CDR2 LQKENI. In its sample, this clone was seen once. Its antigen is not identified. The receptor comes from a boy aged 2-9 years with cystic fibrosis. This sequence joins TRBV18 and TRBJ1-1; the match to TRBD1 covers 7 bases. Sequences were obtained from blood. The CDR3 protein is CASSLDRAALQAFF. In DNA form, the CDR3 reads TGTGCCAGCTCACTCGACAGGGCGGCTTTGCAAGCTTTCTTT.